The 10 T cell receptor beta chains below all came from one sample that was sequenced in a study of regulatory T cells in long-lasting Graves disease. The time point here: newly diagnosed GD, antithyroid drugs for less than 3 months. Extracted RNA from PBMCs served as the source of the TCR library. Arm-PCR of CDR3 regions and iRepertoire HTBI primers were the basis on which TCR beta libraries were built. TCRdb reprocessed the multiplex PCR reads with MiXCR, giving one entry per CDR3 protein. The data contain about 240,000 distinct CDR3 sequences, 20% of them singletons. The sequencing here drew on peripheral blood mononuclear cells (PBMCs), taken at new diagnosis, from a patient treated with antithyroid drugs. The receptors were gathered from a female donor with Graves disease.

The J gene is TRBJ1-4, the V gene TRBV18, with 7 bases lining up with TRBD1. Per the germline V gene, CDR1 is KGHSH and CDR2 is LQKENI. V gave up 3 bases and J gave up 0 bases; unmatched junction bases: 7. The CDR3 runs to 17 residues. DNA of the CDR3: TGTGCCAGCTCACCTAATGGGACAGCGGCAACTAATGAAAAACTGTTTTTT. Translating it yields CASSPNGTAATNEKLFF.

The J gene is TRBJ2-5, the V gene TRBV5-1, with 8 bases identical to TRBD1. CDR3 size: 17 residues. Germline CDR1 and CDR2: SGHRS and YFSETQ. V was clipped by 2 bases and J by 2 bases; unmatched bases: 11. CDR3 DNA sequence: TGCGCCAGCAGCTTTCTACCCAACAGGGGGGATCAAGAGACCCAGTACTTC. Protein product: CASSFLPNRGDQETQYF.

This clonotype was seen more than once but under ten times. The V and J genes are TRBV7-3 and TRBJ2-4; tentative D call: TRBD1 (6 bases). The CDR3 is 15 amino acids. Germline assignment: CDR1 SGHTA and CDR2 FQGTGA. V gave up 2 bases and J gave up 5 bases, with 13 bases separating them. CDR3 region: CASSLALGAENIQYF. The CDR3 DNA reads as TGTGCCAGCAGCTTAGCTCTGGGGGCCGAAAACATTCAGTACTTC.

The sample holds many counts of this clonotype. The CDR3 here is CASSYMGLATETQYF. For the CDR3, the DNA is TGTGCCAGCAGTTACATGGGACTAGCAACGGAGACCCAGTACTTC. V usage is TRBV6-5 and J usage is TRBJ2-5, with 9 bases aligning to TRBD2. This CDR3 is 15 amino acids long. Per the germline V gene, CDR1 is MNHEY and CDR2 is SVGAGI. V shed 2 bases, J shed 5 bases, and the junction held 6 bases outside the gene matches.

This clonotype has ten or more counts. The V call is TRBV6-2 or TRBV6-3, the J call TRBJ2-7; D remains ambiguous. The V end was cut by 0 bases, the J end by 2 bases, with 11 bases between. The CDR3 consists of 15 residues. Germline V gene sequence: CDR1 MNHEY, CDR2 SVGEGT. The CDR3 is CASSYSRPGTYEQYF. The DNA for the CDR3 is TGTGCCAGCAGTTACTCGCGTCCAGGAACCTACGAGCAGTACTTC.

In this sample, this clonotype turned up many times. The CDR3 DNA is TGTGCCAGCAGTCTGTTTGAGGAAGCTTTCTTT. Amino acids: CASSLFEEAFF. The rearrangement joins TRBV28 to TRBJ1-1; unclear D gene. With 5 bases removed from V and 8 bases from J, the gap between germline ends came to 9 bases. CDR1 is MDHEN and CDR2 is SYDVKM in the germline V gene. CDR3 length: 11 residues.

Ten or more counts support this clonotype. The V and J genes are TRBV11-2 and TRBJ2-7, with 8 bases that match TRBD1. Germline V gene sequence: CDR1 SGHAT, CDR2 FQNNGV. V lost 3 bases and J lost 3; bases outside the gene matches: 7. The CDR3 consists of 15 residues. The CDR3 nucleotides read TGTGCCAGCAGCTTTCCATCACAGGGGGTCTACGAGCAGTACTTC. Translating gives CASSFPSQGVYEQYF.

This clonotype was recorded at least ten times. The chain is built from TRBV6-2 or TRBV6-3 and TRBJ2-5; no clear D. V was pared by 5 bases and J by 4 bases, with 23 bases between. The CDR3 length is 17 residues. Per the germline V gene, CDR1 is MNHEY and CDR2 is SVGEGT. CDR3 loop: CASSPSKEVLWSETQYF. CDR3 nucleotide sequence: TGTGCCAGCAGTCCCTCGAAGGAAGTCCTTTGGTCAGAGACCCAGTACTTC.

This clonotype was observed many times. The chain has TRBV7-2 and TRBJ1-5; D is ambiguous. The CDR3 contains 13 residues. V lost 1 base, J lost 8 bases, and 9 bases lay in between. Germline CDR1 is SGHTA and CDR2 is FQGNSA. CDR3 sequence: CASSLGFGEPQHF. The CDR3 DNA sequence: TGTGCCAGCAGCTTAGGTTTCGGGGAGCCCCAGCATTTT. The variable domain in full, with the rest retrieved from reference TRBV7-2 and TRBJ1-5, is GAGVSQSPSNKVTEKGKDVELRCDPISGHTALYWYRQSLGQGLEFLIYFQGNSAPDKSGLPSDRFSAERTGGSVSTLTIQRTQQEDSAVYLCASSLGFGEPQHFGDGTRLSIL.

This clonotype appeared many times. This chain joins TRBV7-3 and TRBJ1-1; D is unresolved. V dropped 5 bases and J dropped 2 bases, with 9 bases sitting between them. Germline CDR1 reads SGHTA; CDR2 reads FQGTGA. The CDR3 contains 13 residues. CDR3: CASSTYINTEAFF. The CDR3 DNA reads TGTGCCAGCAGCACGTACATTAACACTGAAGCTTTCTTT.